Listed below are T cell receptor beta chains from one sample, sequenced in a study of siplizumab effects on memory and regulatory T cells. Profiling relied on immunoSEQ multiplex PCR, and the TCRdb table lists in-frame clones only, not all of them. Of 80,000 to 130,000 clones in the sample, about 91% were seen once. The specimen was Tregs sorted from blood. The source is a human donor in good health. CDR3s include the opening cysteine and the closing phenylalanine or tryptophan. The D gene is left open where the match is weak. Clone sizes are given selectively: once, few, many, or a class where the clone is expanded.

d_gene: NA; v_gene: TRBV5-1; abundance: NA; j_gene: TRBJ2-1; CDR3nt: TGCGCCAGCAGCCCACTGGGAAGTCATGAGCAGTTCTTC; CDR3aa: CASSPLGSHEQFF
d_gene: NA; v_gene: TRBV5-1; abundance: NA; j_gene: TRBJ2-3; CDR3nt: TGCGCCAGCAGCTTGGCCCGGGGCACAGATACGCAGTATTTT; CDR3aa: CASSLARGTDTQYF
d_gene: NA; v_gene: TRBV2; abundance: once; j_gene: TRBJ1-1; CDR3nt: TGTGCCAGCAGTGTAGCCCTCCGGGAGACTGAAGCTTTCTTT; CDR3aa: CASSVALRETEAFF
d_gene: NA; v_gene: TRBV30; abundance: NA; j_gene: TRBJ2-1; CDR3nt: TGTGCCTGGAAGAAGGGGACGGCTTACAATGAGCAGTTCTTC; CDR3aa: CAWKKGTAYNEQFF
d_gene: NA; v_gene: TRBV27; abundance: NA; j_gene: TRBJ2-5; CDR3nt: TGTGCCAGCAGTACCACCAGGGGTTGGGGGATACAAGAGACCCAGTACTTC; CDR3aa: CASSTTRGWGIQETQYF
d_gene: NA; v_gene: TRBV5-4; abundance: NA; j_gene: TRBJ2-7; CDR3nt: TGTGCCAGCAGCCGGACTACAGGGGACTACGAGCAGTACTTC; CDR3aa: CASSRTTGDYEQYF
d_gene: NA; v_gene: TRBV28; abundance: NA; j_gene: TRBJ1-2; CDR3nt: TGTGCCAGCAAAGGCAGGTTGAACTATGGCTACACCTTC; CDR3aa: CASKGRLNYGYTF
d_gene: NA; v_gene: TRBV5-1; abundance: NA; j_gene: TRBJ2-5; CDR3nt: TGCGCCAGCAGCTTGGAGGGTCAAGAGACCCAGTACTTC; CDR3aa: CASSLEGQETQYF
d_gene: NA; v_gene: TRBV5-1; abundance: NA; j_gene: TRBJ2-1; CDR3nt: TGCGCCAGCAGCTTGGAAGAAGAGCAGTTCTTC; CDR3aa: CASSLEEEQFF
d_gene: NA; v_gene: TRBV29-1; abundance: once; j_gene: TRBJ1-3; CDR3nt: TGCAGCCATAATGGAGGAAGTTCAGGAAACACCATATATTTT; CDR3aa: CSHNGGSSGNTIYF
d_gene: NA; v_gene: TRBV2; abundance: NA; j_gene: TRBJ2-1; CDR3nt: TGTGCCAGCAGTGAACTCCTGGTGGATGAGCAGTTCTTC; CDR3aa: CASSELLVDEQFF
d_gene: NA; v_gene: TRBV10-2; abundance: few; j_gene: TRBJ2-3; CDR3nt: TGCGCCAGCAGTGGAGTAGATACGCAGTATTTT; CDR3aa: CASSGVDTQYF
d_gene: NA; v_gene: TRBV6-6; abundance: NA; j_gene: TRBJ2-7; CDR3nt: TGTGCCAGCACCAGGACGGGAAGCTCCTACGAGCAGTACTTC; CDR3aa: CASTRTGSSYEQYF
d_gene: NA; v_gene: TRBV9; abundance: NA; j_gene: TRBJ1-2; CDR3nt: TGTGCCAGCAGCGCGAGGGGCCTCGCTGGCGGCTACACCTTC; CDR3aa: CASSARGLAGGYTF
d_gene: NA; v_gene: TRBV7-3; abundance: NA; j_gene: TRBJ1-6; CDR3nt: TGTGCCAGCAGCTTAGGGGACCGCCTTAATTCACCCCTCCACTTT; CDR3aa: CASSLGDRLNSPLHF